This TCR beta chain was observed in a study of B cell selection in AIRE deficiency. General observations from the study: Shorter CDR3s marked shared Treg sequences, biased toward few non-templated insertions. Only 9.3% of approximately 3,700 shared Treg sequences were patient-specific; 30% to 40% healthy-specific.

A remark on this clone: Its antigen remains unidentified.

Regulatory T cells were sorted as CD4+CD25hiCD127low/negative. Profiling relied on immunoSEQ multiplex PCR, and the TCRdb table lists in-frame clones only, not all of them. The table shows 18,000 or so clones, with around 93% occurring only once. With V trimmed by 6 bases and J by 8 bases, 17 bases remained unmatched. Germline values: CDR1 MNHEY, CDR2 SMNVEV (reference sequence). The CDR3 loop spans 17 amino acids. The TCR was taken from a human donor in good health. Input material: CD4+CD25+ Tregs sorted from PBMCs. The rearrangement links TRBV27 to TRBJ2-1, with 9 bases that match TRBD2. The CDR3 coding sequence is TGTGCCAGCAGATCCTCCCATCGCGGGAGGGCCCGGGATGAGCAGTTCTTC. Protein: CASRSSHRGRARDEQFF.